This T cell receptor beta chain was profiled in a study of T cell repertoires in aging, cancer and after chemotherapy. Overall study: Donor ages fell into six groups from 30 or younger up to 70 or older. About 8.9 million TCR reads made up the full dataset. Study-wide findings and caveats: Immunological memory after chemotherapy cannot be judged from the repertoire data. Across the chemotherapy interval, each cancer cohort showed higher median generation probability, suggesting thymic rebound.

TRB rearrangements spanning V, D and J were amplified using mixed TRB-A/B primers. TCRdb re-called the multiplex PCR reads with MiXCR, one entry per CDR3 protein. The repertoire includes 9,000 to 9,500 distinct CDR3 sequences, 30% to 40% of them detected once, and roughly 3.6% sits in the top ten. With 4 bases clipped from V and 5 bases from J, the junction kept 10 bases outside the gene matches. This CDR3 has 16 amino acids. Germline V gene data show CDR1 as SGHNT and CDR2 as YYREEE (reference sequence). The template was genomic DNA from peripheral blood, not RNA. In the case of this clonotype: What it binds is not known.

This TCR derives from a human donor in good health. Sequenced sample: blood. The chain employs TRBV5-4 and TRBJ2-5; 11 nucleotides agree with TRBD2. For the CDR3, the DNA is TGTGCCAGCAGCCCTCAGCTAGCGGGGGGACAGGAGACCCAGTACTTC. It is translated as CASSPQLAGGQETQYF.